This T cell receptor beta chain was sequenced for a study of T-cell reconstitution after alpha-beta-depleted transplantation in children. The study, taken as a whole, reports: The high TCRbeta diversity at day 60 in some patients came from surviving recipient T cells and thymic progenitors.

This clonotype was observed many times. Antigen unknown. Preparation of the TCRbeta library was carried out with unique molecular identifiers. TCRdb re-called the PCR reads with MiXCR, one entry per CDR3 protein. Among just under 150,000 distinct CDR3 sequences listed, 8.5% to 10% were seen once. Sequencing was performed on PBMCs, mostly from graft donor cells, taken 180 days after TCRalphabeta/CD19-depleted stem cell transplant. The receptor was isolated from a female patient between 2 and 15 years old who had a stem cell transplant for congenital amegakaryocytic thrombocytopenia, so the T cells may come from the graft donor.

The CDR3 nucleotides are TGTGCCAGCAGCAACGACAGAGGTAGTAGGACTGAAGCTTTCTTT. Translated: CASSNDRGSRTEAFF. This chain joins TRBV7-9 and TRBJ1-1; possible D gene TRBD1, 5 bases. The CDR3 runs to 15 residues. CDR1 SEHNR and CDR2 FQNEAQ come from the germline V gene (reference sequence). V was cut by 5 bases and J by 5 bases, with 18 bases left in between.